What follows are 30 T cell receptor beta chains derived from one specimen sequenced in a study of human T cells and chemical hapten exposure. Time point specified: patch test 1, 2 weeks after DPC sensitization. Treatment specified: therapeutic diphenylcyclopropenone sensitization with weekly scalp DPC. TCRdb re-derived calls from the RACE reads in MiXCR, one entry per CDR3 protein. The sample has tens of thousands of distinct CDR3 sequences; roughly 9.2% are singletons. The material was whole blood, obtained in connection with sensitization to the hapten diphenylcyclopropenone (DPC). These TCRs come from a woman aged 40 to 55 with alopecia areata. Some clones in this sample may be carry-over from other donors' samples.

This clonotype occurred many times. V usage is TRBV18 and J usage is TRBJ2-7; 8 nucleotides agree with TRBD1. Germline V gene data show CDR1 as KGHSH and CDR2 as LQKENI. The CDR3 covers 15 residues. J gave up 3 bases and V 4 bases, and 8 bases lay outside the gene matches. CDR3 sequence reads: CASSLLGQGIYEQYF. The CDR3 DNA sequence: TGTGCCAGCTCACTATTAGGACAGGGTATCTACGAGCAGTACTTC.

The gene calls are TRBV7-2 and TRBJ1-2; a weak D match, TRBD1 (5 bases). The CDR3 spans 14 residues. Per the germline V gene, CDR1 is SGHTA and CDR2 is FQGNSA. Trimming removed 2 bases from V and 6 bases from J, with 13 bases in between. Written as DNA, the CDR3 is TGTGCCAGCAGCTTACGTTCGTCAGGGAATGGCTACACCTTC. It is translated as CASSLRSSGNGYTF. Full variable domain (outside the CDR3, taken from reference TRBV7-2 and TRBJ1-2): GAGVSQSPSNKVTEKGKDVELRCDPISGHTALYWYRQSLGQGLEFLIYFQGNSAPDKSGLPSDRFSAERTGGSVSTLTIQRTQQEDSAVYLCASSLRSSGNGYTFGSGTRLTVV.

This rearrangement joins TRBV5-8 to TRBJ1-2; no definite D call. Germline V gene sequence: CDR1 SGHTS, CDR2 YDEGEE. Trimming took 0 bases from V and 1 from J, leaving 7 bases between them. The CDR3 loop spans 14 amino acids. CDR3 coding DNA: TGTGCCAGCAGCTTGGGACCTTATAACTATGGCTACACCTTC. Protein sequence: CASSLGPYNYGYTF.

This clonotype was picked up many times. The chain uses TRBV25-1 and TRBJ1-4; D unresolved. CDR3 length: 14 amino acids. V lost 3 bases to trimming and J lost 1 base, with 6 bases between them. The germline V gene encodes CDR1 MGHDK and CDR2 SYGVNS. This chain's CDR3 is CASSDDLTNEKLFF. The CDR3 DNA sequence: TGTGCCAGCAGTGATGACTTAACTAATGAAAAACTGTTTTTT.

V usage is TRBV6-5 and J usage is TRBJ2-3, with 16 bases that match TRBD2. Germline values: CDR1 MNHEY, CDR2 SVGAGI. This CDR3 region has 19 residues. Trimming removed 6 bases from V and 3 bases from J; junction bases left unmatched: 12. The CDR3 region has the DNA TGTGCCAGCAGCGGGACTAGCGGGGGGGCGGAGAGTGTGACAGATACGCAGTATTTT. Amino acid sequence: CASSGTSGGAESVTDTQYF.

V gene TRBV27 combines with J gene TRBJ1-5; no clear D gene. The CDR3 runs 14 residues. CDR1 and CDR2 from the germline V gene are MNHEY and SMNVEV (reference sequence). The germline V and J ends were trimmed by 3 bases and 0 bases, with 6 bases remaining between them. Here the CDR3 DNA reads TGTGCCAGCAGTTTGGCAGATAGCAATCAGCCCCAGCATTTT. Protein sequence: CASSLADSNQPQHF.

This clonotype was detected ten times or more. The chain joins TRBV10-3 to TRBJ1-5; TRBD1 is a possible D gene (5 bases). V lost 11 bases and J 2 bases, leaving 16 bases between the germline ends. The CDR3 is 14 amino acids. Germline CDR1 ENHRY, CDR2 SYGVKD. The CDR3 region is CAAARDRGNQPQHF. CDR3 nucleotide sequence: TGTGCCGCCGCTCGGGACCGTGGCAATCAGCCCCAGCATTTT.

This clonotype was found a few times. The genes are TRBV2 and TRBJ2-1, with 10 bases fitting TRBD2. The V and J ends lost 8 bases and 9 bases, in that order; junction bases with no gene match: 10. CDR3 length equals 14 residues. Germline assignment: CDR1 SNHLY and CDR2 FYNNEI. CDR3 in amino acids: CASPGLAGVGEQFF. The CDR3, as DNA: TGTGCCAGCCCAGGCCTAGCGGGGGTAGGTGAGCAGTTCTTC. Full variable domain (outside the CDR3, taken from reference TRBV2 and TRBJ2-1): EPEVTQTPSHQVTQMGQEVILRCVPISNHLYFYWYRQILGQKVEFLVSFYNNEISEKSEIFDDQFSVERPDGSNFTLKIRSTKLEDSAMYFCASPGLAGVGEQFFGPGTRLTVL.

There are a few counts of this clonotype. The chain carries TRBV6-5 and TRBJ1-2; a weak D match, TRBD1 (6 bases). The CDR3 loop spans 13 amino acids. With 6 bases removed from V and 2 bases from J, the gap between germline ends came to 10 bases. Germline lookup yields CDR1 MNHEY and CDR2 SVGAGI. This chain's CDR3 is CASRSQGNYGYTF. The CDR3 DNA follows: TGTGCCAGCAGGTCACAGGGAAACTATGGCTACACCTTC.

This clonotype has a count of ten or more. The chain employs TRBV11-1 and TRBJ1-6; D remains unclear. Trimming removed 0 bases from V and 14 bases from J, with 8 bases in between. This CDR3 contains 12 residues. CDR1 is SGHAT and CDR2 is FQDESV in the germline V gene (reference sequence). The DNA of the CDR3 is TGTGCCAGCAGCTTAGCTCGGCAAACCCTCCACTTT. This encodes CASSLARQTLHF.

The chain combines TRBV5-1 with TRBJ1-4; a possible D gene is TRBD1 (5 bases). This CDR3 is 15 amino acids long. Trimming stripped 0 bases from V and 5 bases from J, with 11 bases between. Germline values: CDR1 SGHRS, CDR2 YFSETQ. CDR3 nucleotide sequence: TGCGCCAGCAGCTTGGCCGTGACAGAGAATGAAAAACTGTTTTTT. The encoded protein is CASSLAVTENEKLFF. The full variable domain, with the rest looked up from reference TRBV5-1 and TRBJ1-4, is KAGVTQTPRYLIKTRGQQVTLSCSPISGHRSVSWYQQTPGQGLQFLFEYFSETQRNKGNFPGRFSGRQFSNSRSEMNVSTLELGDSALYLCASSLAVTENEKLFFGSGTQLSVL.

With respect to this clonotype: A much larger clone differs from this one at a single base, so this may be a read error. The chain carries TRBV28 and TRBJ2-3; maybe TRBD2 (7 bases). This CDR3 is 10 amino acids long. Trimming removed 8 bases from V and 13 bases from J, with 13 bases in between. In germline, CDR1 is MDHEN, CDR2 SYDVKM. The CDR3 sequence: CASGGGREYF. As DNA, the CDR3 is TGTGCCAGCGGGGGGGGCAGGGAGTATTTT.

This clonotype was picked up a small number of times. The rearrangement links TRBV29-1 to TRBJ1-6; possible D gene TRBD1, 6 bases. Germline V CDR1 and CDR2: SQVTM, ANQGSEA. V was shortened by 6 bases and J by 6 bases, with 15 bases between the two germline ends. The CDR3 is made up of 14 amino acids. CDR3 nucleotides: TGCAGCGTACGCCAGGACAGCATTAATTCACCCCTCCACTTT. Protein: CSVRQDSINSPLHF.

This clonotype was seen many times. The chain carries TRBV28 and TRBJ2-1; 8 nucleotides line up with TRBD1. The length of the CDR3 is 13 residues. The germline gives CDR1 MDHEN, CDR2 SYDVKM. Germline trimming cut 5 bases from V and 8 bases from J; bases unmatched to any gene: 5. The CDR3 DNA follows: TGTGCCAGCAGTACAGGGGGGAACGATGAGCAGTTCTTC. This translates into CASSTGGNDEQFF.

This clonotype was seen repeatedly, ten times or more. The chain carries TRBV27 and TRBJ1-2; 7 positions match TRBD1. This CDR3 region has 16 residues. Germline V gene data show CDR1 as MNHEY and CDR2 as SMNVEV (reference sequence). Trimming cost V 8 bases and J 2 bases; bases outside gene matches: 14. For the CDR3, the DNA is TGTGCCAGCCCCTGGGCTTACAGGGGATCAAACTATGGCTACACCTTC. This sequence encodes CASPWAYRGSNYGYTF.

V usage is TRBV9 and J usage is TRBJ2-3; D possibly corresponds to TRBD2 (6 bases). Per germline, CDR1 SGDLS and CDR2 YYNGEE. This CDR3 spans 15 amino acids. V was clipped by 2 bases and J by 0 bases, with 10 bases between them. The CDR3 nucleotides read TGTGCCAGCAGCGTTTGGGGGGTTAGCACAGATACGCAGTATTTT. Protein: CASSVWGVSTDTQYF.

This clonotype was counted many times. The J gene is TRBJ1-2, the V gene TRBV5-1; maybe TRBD1 (5 bases). V was clipped by 2 bases and J by 2 bases, with 13 bases between them. The CDR3 covers 15 residues. In germline, CDR1 is SGHRS, CDR2 YFSETQ. The CDR3 reads CASSFGAGGNYGYTF. The CDR3 DNA reads as TGCGCCAGCAGCTTCGGGGCAGGAGGAAACTATGGCTACACCTTC.

In its sample, this clonotype was seen many times. V usage is TRBV5-1 and J usage is TRBJ1-2; no reliable D call. This CDR3 has 16 amino acids. CDR1 and CDR2 from the germline V gene are SGHRS and YFSETQ. V was shortened by 0 bases and J by 6 bases, with 18 bases between the two germline ends. The CDR3 is CASSLEAGSRFDGYTF. The CDR3 region has the DNA TGCGCCAGCAGCTTGGAAGCGGGATCGCGTTTTGATGGCTACACCTTC.

Regarding this clonotype: A read error may explain this, as a much larger clone is one base away. V and J are TRBV11-2 and TRBJ1-5; perhaps TRBD1 as D (6 bases). This CDR3 is built from 15 residues. V was trimmed by 4 bases and J by 5 bases, leaving 15 bases between them. CDR1 and CDR2 (germline): SGHAT, FQNNGV. Here the CDR3 reads CASSSGQSSYQPQHF. The DNA for the CDR3 is TGTGCCAGCAGCTCGGGACAATCCAGCTATCAGCCCCAGCATTTT.

This clonotype was counted at least ten times. V and J are TRBV7-2 and TRBJ2-3; perhaps TRBD2 as D (5 bases). Germline V gene data show CDR1 as SGHTA and CDR2 as FQGNSA. The CDR3 runs to 14 residues. V was pared by 0 bases and J by 2 bases, with 6 bases between. CDR3 region: CASSLAGITDTQYF. The CDR3 bases are TGTGCCAGCAGCTTAGCCGGGATCACAGATACGCAGTATTTT.

This clonotype occurred many times. The CDR3 DNA sequence: TGTGCCAGTAGGGCAGACAGGGGATCGTACTATGGCTACACCTTC. Protein: CASRADRGSYYGYTF. The rearrangement uses TRBV19 and TRBJ1-2, with 8 nucleotides matching TRBD1. V was clipped by 6 bases and J by 3 bases; unmatched bases: 9. This CDR3 is 15 amino acids long. Germline-derived CDR1 and CDR2 are LNHDA and SQIVND (reference sequence). Full variable domain (outside the CDR3, taken from reference TRBV19 and TRBJ1-2): DGGITQSPKYLFRKEGQNVTLSCEQNLNHDAMYWYRQDPGQGLRLIYYSQIVNDFQKGDIAEGYSVSREKKESFPLTVTSAQKNPTAFYLCASRADRGSYYGYTFGSGTRLTVV.

This clonotype turned up a few times. The chain recombines TRBV6-1 with TRBJ2-7, with TRBD1 identical over 10 bases. The ends lost 8 bases at V and 2 bases at J; junction bases unmatched: 6. The CDR3 contains 14 residues. Germline V gene sequence: CDR1 MNHNS, CDR2 SASEGT. The CDR3, as DNA: TGTGCCAGCCACCGGGACAGGGGTCCCTACGAGCAGTACTTC. Amino acid sequence: CASHRDRGPYEQYF.

The chain recombines TRBV6-2 or TRBV6-3 with TRBJ1-1; a weak D match, TRBD1 (6 bases). CDR3 length: 16 residues. Between the trimmed V and J ends, which lost 6 bases and 2 bases, there was a span of 19 bases. CDR1 MNHEY and CDR2 SVGEGT come from the germline V gene. In nucleotides, the CDR3 is TGTGCCAGCAGGCGGTACCGACAGGAACGTAACACTGAAGCTTTCTTT. Protein: CASRRYRQERNTEAFF.

A single count supports this clonotype. A much larger clonotype is one base distant, so this may be a read error. The chain joins TRBV29-1 to TRBJ1-6, with 7 bases matching TRBD1. Germline values: CDR1 SQVTM, CDR2 ANQGSEA. The CDR3 covers 13 residues. CDR3 protein: CSVRDSYNSSLHF. DNA of the CDR3: TGCAGCGTTAGGGACAGCTATAATTCATCCCTCCACTTT.

This clonotype was found a few times. The chain couples TRBV19 to TRBJ1-4, with a tentative D call TRBD1 (6 bases). Germline CDR1 reads LNHDA; CDR2 reads SQIVND (reference sequence). There are 13 residues in the CDR3. The V gene lost 7 bases and the J gene lost 3 bases, with 9 bases spanning the gap. CDR3 residues: CASNGQSNEKLFF. The CDR3 DNA reads as TGTGCCAGTAATGGACAGTCTAATGAAAAACTGTTTTTT.

This clonotype was seen repeatedly, ten times or more. This chain joins TRBV19 and TRBJ1-1; D gene unclear. The CDR3 is made up of 12 amino acids. Trimming cost V 1 base and J 7 bases, with 7 bases left between them. Germline values: CDR1 LNHDA, CDR2 SQIVND (reference sequence). The DNA of the CDR3 is TGTGCCAGTAGTATAGGGGCCGTTGAAGCTTTCTTT. Translation gives CASSIGAVEAFF.

This clonotype appeared many times. J is TRBJ2-1 and V is TRBV9; TRBD2 agrees at 10 bases. The germline V gene encodes CDR1 SGDLS and CDR2 YYNGEE. Germline trimming cut 1 base from V and 10 bases from J; bases unmatched to any gene: 5. CDR3 length: 14 residues. The CDR3 DNA reads as TGTGCCAGCAGCGTAAGCGGGGGGGCATCCGAGCAGTTCTTC. This codes for CASSVSGGASEQFF.

This clonotype was found a few times. The CDR3 DNA is TGTGCCTGGATGCCACAGGGTCGGTTGGAGACCCAGTACTTC. Translating gives CAWMPQGRLETQYF. The gene calls are TRBV30 and TRBJ2-5, with D possibly being TRBD1 (6 bases). Trimming took 4 bases from V and 5 from J, leaving 17 bases between them. Germline CDR1 is GTSNPN and CDR2 is SVGIG (reference sequence). This CDR3 is 14 amino acids long. Supplemented by reference TRBV30 and TRBJ2-5, the full variable domain reads SQTIHQWPATLVQPVGSPLSLECTVEGTSNPNLYWYRQAAGRGLQLLFYSVGIGQISSEVPQNLSASRPQDRQFILSSKKLLLSDSGFYLCAWMPQGRLETQYFGPGTRLLVL.

V and J are TRBV4-1 and TRBJ2-1; tentative D call: TRBD1 (5 bases). CDR3 length: 14 residues. Germline loops: CDR1 MGHRA, CDR2 YSYEKL. The V gene lost 1 base and the J gene lost 6 bases, with 10 bases spanning the gap. The CDR3 bases are TGCGCCAGCAGCCAAGGGTGGGGCCCCAATGAGCAGTTCTTC. This gives the protein CASSQGWGPNEQFF.

This clonotype was seen more than once but under ten times. The rearrangement links TRBV9 to TRBJ2-4, with TRBD2 identical over 7 bases. Germline V gives CDR1 SGDLS, CDR2 YYNGEE. V lost 0 bases and J lost 6; bases outside the gene matches: 9. The CDR3 totals 16 residues. The CDR3 reads CASSVGDSPGGNIQYF. Written as DNA, the CDR3 is TGTGCCAGCAGCGTAGGGGACTCGCCGGGAGGAAACATTCAGTACTTC.